A selection of T cell receptor beta chains follows, all from one sample in a study of shared clonotypes between healthy human individuals. Here immunoSEQ multiplex PCR was the method, and the copy in TCRdb shows in-frame clones only, minus some. The sample yields about 470,000 clones, roughly 83% seen once. Sequencing was performed on PBMCs. These receptors were collected from a woman in her thirties or forties in good health. Some clones in this sample may be carry-over from other donors' samples. Each CDR3 is given with its conserved first and last residue. The D gene is left open where the match is weak. A clone size is listed for some rows: how often the clone was seen (once, few, many), or a class if it is expanded.

TRBJ2-3 | TRBD2 | TRBV5-5 | 13 | . | CASSQREVDTQYF | TGTGCCAGCAGCCAACGGGAGGTGGATACGCAATATTTT
TRBJ1-2 | TRBD1 | TRBV7-2 | 14 | few | CASSPAGQAGGYTF | TGTGCCAGCAGTCCTGCGGGACAGGCGGGGGGCTACACCTTC
TRBJ1-1 | . | TRBV15 | 13 | . | CATSSTLNTEAFF | TGTGCCACCAGCAGTACATTGAACACTGAAGCTTTCTTT
TRBJ2-2 | . | TRBV7-3 | 14 | once | CASSQRGNTGELFF | TGTGCCAGCAGCCAACGGGGGAACACCGGGGAGCTGTTTTTT
TRBJ2-1 | TRBD1 | TRBV10-3 | 14 | . | CAIRGQGDYNEQFF | TGTGCCATCAGAGGACAGGGGGATTACAATGAGCAGTTCTTC
TRBJ2-7 | TRBD1 | TRBV6-5 | 14 | . | CASSRTGLTYEQYF | TGTGCCAGCAGTAGGACAGGGCTTACCTACGAGCAGTACTTC
TRBJ2-2 | . | TRBV29-1 | 13 | few | CSVDKGNTGELFF | TGCAGCGTTGACAAGGGGAACACCGGGGAGCTGTTTTTT
TRBJ2-7 | TRBD1 | TRBV14 | 14 | few | CASSATGGSYEQYF | TGTGCCAGCAGCGCAACAGGGGGCTCCTACGAGCAGTACTTC
TRBJ2-5 | TRBD2 | TRBV19 | 17 | . | CASSIEGGLAGVETQYF | TGTGCCAGTAGTATAGAAGGGGGACTAGCGGGAGTTGAGACCCAGTACTTC
TRBJ2-3 | . | TRBV11-1 | 15 | . | CASSPAWGRTDTQYF | TGTGCCAGCAGCCCCGCGTGGGGGCGCACAGATACGCAGTATTTT
TRBJ1-5 | . | TRBV28 | 14 | . | CASSFSPGRQPQHF | TGTGCCAGCAGTTTTAGTCCCGGGAGACAGCCCCAGCATTTT
TRBJ2-1 | TRBD2 | TRBV9 | 17 | . | CASSVAGTSGRANEQFF | TGTGCCAGCAGCGTAGCCGGGACTAGCGGGAGGGCCAATGAGCAGTTCTTC
TRBJ1-1 | . | TRBV27 | 14 | . | CASSWNIMNTEAFF | TGTGCCAGCAGTTGGAACATAATGAACACTGAAGCTTTCTTT
TRBJ1-5 | . | TRBV28 | 14 | . | CASSLLNKNQPQHF | TGTGCCAGCAGTTTGCTAAATAAAAATCAGCCCCAGCATTTT
TRBJ2-2 | . | TRBV6-1 | 14 | . | CAARPGVNTGELFF | TGTGCCGCCAGACCAGGGGTCAACACCGGGGAGCTGTTTTTT
TRBJ1-2 | . | TRBV4-3 | 14 | . | CASSRGRMNYGYTF | TGCGCCAGCAGCCGAGGACGGATGAACTATGGCTACACCTTC
TRBJ2-3 | TRBD2 | TRBV2 | 15 | . | CASSPLAGSTDTQYF | TGTGCCAGCAGCCCACTAGCGGGCAGCACAGATACGCAGTATTTT
TRBJ1-2 | . | TRBV7-2 | 15 | . | CASSLYDPGAYGYTF | TGTGCCAGCAGCTTATATGACCCAGGCGCCTATGGCTACACCTTC